The 21 T cell receptor beta chains listed next were all sequenced from one sample in a study of blood T cells in healthy people across ages. Primed by a sample-barcoded 5' primer and a J-beta primer mix, a second PCR proceeded for 7 to 11 cycles. TCRdb ran MiXCR on the 5' RACE reads and lists one entry per CDR3 protein. The table lists around 1.5 million distinct CDR3 sequences, roughly 45% of them singletons. Material: blood. Receptor source: a woman between 18 and 29 years old in good health.

The chain employs TRBV7-2 and TRBJ1-6; 12 nucleotides align to TRBD1. CDR3 length equals 18 residues. In germline, CDR1 is SGHTA, CDR2 FQGNSA. V lost 0 bases, J lost 8 bases, and 8 bases stayed unmatched. The chain's CDR3 is CASSLAGQGARSDSPLHF. The CDR3, as DNA: TGTGCCAGCAGCTTAGCGGGACAGGGGGCGCGATCGGATTCACCCCTCCACTTT.

This rearrangement joins TRBV7-9 to TRBJ2-1, with D possibly TRBD2 on 6 matching bases. Germline V gene sequence: CDR1 SEHNR, CDR2 FQNEAQ (reference sequence). The CDR3 runs to 15 residues. Trimming left V 7 bases short and J 11 bases short, with 24 bases between. The DNA for the CDR3 is TGTGCCAGCATCAAGGCAGGACTAATGGGTAATCAGCAGTTCTTC. The encoded protein is CASIKAGLMGNQQFF.

The chain employs TRBV6-6 and TRBJ2-3; 7 bases map to TRBD2. Germline V CDR1 and CDR2: MNHNY, SVGAGI (reference sequence). The ends lost 6 bases at V and 6 bases at J; junction bases unmatched: 15. The CDR3 runs to 16 residues. Written as DNA, the CDR3 is TGTGCCAGCAGCAGGAAACAGCCTAGCGGTCCGGATACGCAGTATTTT. Protein: CASSRKQPSGPDTQYF.

The chain links TRBV28 to TRBJ2-1, with TRBD2 matching over 7 bases. The J segment lost 6 bases and the V segment lost 6 bases, leaving 8 bases of the junction unmatched. The CDR3 spans 14 residues. The germline V gene encodes CDR1 MDHEN and CDR2 SYDVKM. CDR3 in amino acids: CASSWAGLRNEQFF. The DNA for the CDR3 is TGTGCCAGCAGCTGGGCGGGACTACGCAATGAGCAGTTCTTC.

J is TRBJ2-5 and V is TRBV7-9; 7 bases match TRBD2. CDR1 is SEHNR and CDR2 is FQNEAQ in the germline V gene (reference sequence). The CDR3 loop spans 15 amino acids. V lost 2 bases to trimming and J lost 5 bases; unmatched junction nucleotides: 8. CDR3 DNA sequence: TGTGCCAGCAGCTTACTCGGGACTAAGTCGGAGACCCAGTACTTC. Its translation is CASSLLGTKSETQYF.

Notes on this clonotype: This may arise from a read error, as a much more abundant clone is one base away. The chain has TRBV10-3 and TRBJ1-2; TRBD1 matches 9 bases. This CDR3 comprises 14 residues. CDR1 is ENHRY, CDR2 SYGVKD, per germline. V lost 6 bases, J lost 2 bases, and 4 bases stayed unmatched. The CDR3 DNA reads as TGTGCCATCAGCGCCGGGACAGGGAACTATGGCTACACCTTC. This translates into CAISAGTGNYGYTF.

This sequence joins TRBV5-1 and TRBJ2-1, with 7 bases fitting TRBD1. The CDR3 is 14 amino acids. Per the germline V gene, CDR1 is SGHRS and CDR2 is YFSETQ. Trimming cost V 2 bases and J 7 bases; bases outside gene matches: 6. The chain's CDR3 is CASSLEGAGNEQFF. CDR3 bases: TGCGCCAGCAGCTTAGAGGGGGCAGGGAATGAGCAGTTCTTC.

At least ten counts were recorded for this clonotype. The chain uses TRBV3-1 and TRBJ2-5, with D tentatively TRBD2 (6 bases). Germline CDR1 and CDR2: LGHDT and YNNKEL (reference sequence). Deletions cut 2 bases from V and 4 bases from J, with 8 bases between. The CDR3 runs to 13 residues. As DNA, the CDR3 is TGTGCCAGCAGCCAAACCGGGGGAGAGACCCAGTACTTC. Translated: CASSQTGGETQYF.

This clonotype appeared a few times. The V call is TRBV14, the J call TRBJ1-2; D is unclear. The CDR3 contains 15 residues. The germline V and J ends were trimmed by 0 bases and 1 base, with 9 bases remaining between them. Per the germline V gene, CDR1 is SGHDN and CDR2 is FVKESK. In DNA, the CDR3 is TGTGCCAGCAGCCAAGAGAGTGGCGGTAACTATGGCTACACCTTC. Protein sequence: CASSQESGGNYGYTF.

This clonotype was seen a few times. J is TRBJ2-3 and V is TRBV29-1, with no clear D. There are 14 residues in the CDR3. Trimming shortened V by 3 bases and J by 1 base, and 11 bases separated the two germline ends. Germline CDR1 and CDR2: SQVTM and ANQGSEA. CDR3 DNA: TGCAGCGTTGAGAGCGTCAGCGGCACAGATACGCAGTATTTT. It specifies CSVESVSGTDTQYF.

This CDR3 is CASSLVGQGNTEAFF. In DNA, the CDR3 is TGTGCCAGCAGCTTAGTTGGACAGGGCAACACTGAAGCTTTCTTT. The chain couples TRBV7-2 to TRBJ1-1, with 8 positions matching TRBD1. Germline-derived CDR1 and CDR2 are SGHTA and FQGNSA. The CDR3 is 15 amino acids. The V segment lost 1 base and the J segment 2 bases; nucleotides outside the gene matches: 3.

This chain joins TRBV20-1 and TRBJ2-1; TRBD2 might be the D (6 bases). The V gene lost 0 bases and the J gene lost 5 bases, with 14 bases spanning the gap. The CDR3 totals 15 residues. Germline lookup yields CDR1 DFQATT and CDR2 SNEGSKA (reference sequence). CDR3 nucleotide sequence: TGCAGTGCTAGAGATGCCCGCCTAGCGAACAATGAGCAGTTCTTC. Translated, it gives CSARDARLANNEQFF.

Many counts were recorded for this clonotype. The chain joins TRBV5-1 to TRBJ2-3, with a weak D call TRBD1 (6 bases). The CDR3 loop spans 14 amino acids. Between the trimmed V and J ends, which lost 7 bases and 6 bases, there was a span of 18 bases. Germline assignment: CDR1 SGHRS and CDR2 YFSETQ. The CDR3 DNA reads as TGCGCCAGCCACCCGGGACATCCGATGGATACGCAGTATTTT. Its protein product is CASHPGHPMDTQYF.

V gene TRBV11-2 combines with J gene TRBJ1-2; D remains ambiguous. Germline CDR1 and CDR2: SGHAT and FQNNGV. The CDR3 runs 13 residues. V lost 4 bases and J lost 3, with 9 bases in between. The CDR3 DNA sequence: TGTGCCAGCAGCTCCCCCGCGGACTATGGCTACACCTTC. It is translated as CASSSPADYGYTF.

The chain couples TRBV3-1 to TRBJ2-7; 8 bases are shared with TRBD2. CDR1 LGHDT and CDR2 YNNKEL come from the germline V gene (reference sequence). The CDR3 totals 15 residues. V was clipped by 1 base and J by 5 bases; unmatched bases: 7. For the CDR3, the DNA is TGTGCCAGCAGCCAAGGGACTAGCCCGCCCGACGAGCAGTACTTC. This gives the protein CASSQGTSPPDEQYF.

This clonotype appeared a few times. This CDR3 is CASSSHDYYEQYF. The DNA for the CDR3 is TGTGCCAGCAGTTCCCACGACTACTACGAGCAGTACTTC. The J gene is TRBJ2-7, the V gene TRBV27, with D possibly being TRBD2 (5 bases). The CDR3 has 13 residues. The germline V gene encodes CDR1 MNHEY and CDR2 SMNVEV (reference sequence). Trimming stripped 4 bases from V and 3 bases from J, with 10 bases between.

This clonotype was observed at least ten times. This chain uses TRBV2 with TRBJ2-4; tentatively, D is TRBD2 (6 bases). Trimming left V 6 bases short and J 6 bases short, with 18 bases between. The germline V gene encodes CDR1 SNHLY and CDR2 FYNNEI. The CDR3 runs to 15 residues. This CDR3 reads CASRKEEGAANIQYF. The CDR3 bases are TGTGCCAGCAGGAAGGAGGAGGGCGCGGCAAACATTCAGTACTTC.

The chain carries TRBV3-1 and TRBJ2-5; TRBD1 matches at 9 bases. Germline CDR1 is LGHDT and CDR2 is YNNKEL (reference sequence). CDR3 length: 16 amino acids. J gave up 11 bases and V 7 bases, and 20 bases lay outside the gene matches. CDR3 DNA: TGTGCCAGCACCCTGGGGACAGGGTTAGGCTACAATGAGCAGTACTTC. Amino acid sequence: CASTLGTGLGYNEQYF.

The genes are TRBV20-1 and TRBJ1-2, with D hard to call. Germline V gene lookup returns CDR1 DFQATT and CDR2 SNEGSKA (reference sequence). Trimming removed 6 bases at V and 2 bases at J, with 13 bases between. CDR3 length equals 13 residues. The CDR3 coding sequence is TGCAGTGCCAACCGTGGACGGAACTATGGCTACACCTTC. Protein: CSANRGRNYGYTF.

The chain has TRBV20-1 and TRBJ1-5; D is possibly TRBD1 (5 bases). The length of the CDR3 is 14 residues. Trimming removed 5 bases at V and 6 bases at J, with 17 bases between. The germline CDR1 and CDR2 sequences are DFQATT and SNEGSKA (reference sequence). Here the CDR3 DNA reads TGCAGTGCTGCCCCAGGGTATTCTCTTCAGCCCCAGCATTTT. This encodes CSAAPGYSLQPQHF.

The chain joins TRBV7-2 to TRBJ1-5, with 8 bases that match TRBD1. Germline-derived CDR1 and CDR2 are SGHTA and FQGNSA. The ends lost 6 bases at V and 4 bases at J; junction bases unmatched: 5. The CDR3 spans 14 residues. The CDR3 loop is CASSFTGGNQPQHF. CDR3 DNA: TGTGCCAGCAGTTTCACAGGGGGGAATCAGCCCCAGCATTTT.